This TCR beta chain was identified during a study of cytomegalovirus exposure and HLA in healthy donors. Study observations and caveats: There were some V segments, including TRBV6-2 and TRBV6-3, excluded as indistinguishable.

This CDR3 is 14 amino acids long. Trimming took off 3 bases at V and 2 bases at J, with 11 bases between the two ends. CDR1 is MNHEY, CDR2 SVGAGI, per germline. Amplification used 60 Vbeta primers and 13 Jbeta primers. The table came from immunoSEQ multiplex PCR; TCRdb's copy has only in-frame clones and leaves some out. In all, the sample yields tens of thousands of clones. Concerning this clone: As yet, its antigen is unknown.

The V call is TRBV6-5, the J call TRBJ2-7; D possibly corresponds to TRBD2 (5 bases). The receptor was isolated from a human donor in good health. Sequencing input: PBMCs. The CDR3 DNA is TGTGCCAGCAGTTATATTGCGGGTCCCTACGAGCAGTACTTC. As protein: CASSYIAGPYEQYF.